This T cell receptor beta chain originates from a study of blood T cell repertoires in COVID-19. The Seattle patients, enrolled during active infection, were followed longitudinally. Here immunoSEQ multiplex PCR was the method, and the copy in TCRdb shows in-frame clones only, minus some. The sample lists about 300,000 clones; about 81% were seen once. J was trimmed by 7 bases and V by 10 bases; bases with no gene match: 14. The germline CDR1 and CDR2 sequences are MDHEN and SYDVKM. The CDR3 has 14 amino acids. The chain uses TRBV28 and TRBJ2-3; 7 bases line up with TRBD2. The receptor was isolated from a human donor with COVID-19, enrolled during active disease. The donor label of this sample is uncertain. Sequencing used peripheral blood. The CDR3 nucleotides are TGTGCCACCGGGCCGGGAGGAGGAGTAAATACGCAGTATTTT. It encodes CATGPGGGVNTQYF.